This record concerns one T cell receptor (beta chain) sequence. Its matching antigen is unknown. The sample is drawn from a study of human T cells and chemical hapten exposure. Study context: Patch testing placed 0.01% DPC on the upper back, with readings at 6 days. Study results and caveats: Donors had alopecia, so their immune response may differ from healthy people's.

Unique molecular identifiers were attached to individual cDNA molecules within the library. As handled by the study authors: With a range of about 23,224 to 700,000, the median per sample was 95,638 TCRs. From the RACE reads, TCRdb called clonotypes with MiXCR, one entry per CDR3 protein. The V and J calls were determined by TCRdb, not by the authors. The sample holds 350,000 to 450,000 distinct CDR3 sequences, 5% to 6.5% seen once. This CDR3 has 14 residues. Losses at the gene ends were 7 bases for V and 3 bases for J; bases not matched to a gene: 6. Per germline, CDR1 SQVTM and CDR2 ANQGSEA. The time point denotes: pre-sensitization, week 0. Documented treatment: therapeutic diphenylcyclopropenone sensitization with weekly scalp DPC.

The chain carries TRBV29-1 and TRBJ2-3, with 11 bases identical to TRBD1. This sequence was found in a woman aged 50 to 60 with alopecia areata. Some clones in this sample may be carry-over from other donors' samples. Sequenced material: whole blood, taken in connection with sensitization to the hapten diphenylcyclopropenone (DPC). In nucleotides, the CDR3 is TGCAGCGGGAACCGGGACAGGGGGACAGATACGCAGTATTTT. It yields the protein CSGNRDRGTDTQYF.